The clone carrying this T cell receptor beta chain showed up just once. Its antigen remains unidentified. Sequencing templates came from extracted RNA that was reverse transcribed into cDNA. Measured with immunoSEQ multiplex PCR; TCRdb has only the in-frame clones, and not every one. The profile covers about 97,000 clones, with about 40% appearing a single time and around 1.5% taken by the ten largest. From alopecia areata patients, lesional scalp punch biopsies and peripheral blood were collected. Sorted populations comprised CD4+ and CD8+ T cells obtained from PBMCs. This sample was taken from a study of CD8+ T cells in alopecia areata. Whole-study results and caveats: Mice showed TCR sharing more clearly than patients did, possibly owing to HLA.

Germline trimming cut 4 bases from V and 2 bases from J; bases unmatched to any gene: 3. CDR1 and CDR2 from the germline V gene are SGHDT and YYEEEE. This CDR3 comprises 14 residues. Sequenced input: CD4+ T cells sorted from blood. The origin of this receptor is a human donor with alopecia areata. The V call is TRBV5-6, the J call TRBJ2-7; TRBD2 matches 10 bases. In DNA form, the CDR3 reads TGTGCCAGCAGCCGTACTAGCGGGGCCTACGAGCAGTACTTC. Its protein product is CASSRTSGAYEQYF.